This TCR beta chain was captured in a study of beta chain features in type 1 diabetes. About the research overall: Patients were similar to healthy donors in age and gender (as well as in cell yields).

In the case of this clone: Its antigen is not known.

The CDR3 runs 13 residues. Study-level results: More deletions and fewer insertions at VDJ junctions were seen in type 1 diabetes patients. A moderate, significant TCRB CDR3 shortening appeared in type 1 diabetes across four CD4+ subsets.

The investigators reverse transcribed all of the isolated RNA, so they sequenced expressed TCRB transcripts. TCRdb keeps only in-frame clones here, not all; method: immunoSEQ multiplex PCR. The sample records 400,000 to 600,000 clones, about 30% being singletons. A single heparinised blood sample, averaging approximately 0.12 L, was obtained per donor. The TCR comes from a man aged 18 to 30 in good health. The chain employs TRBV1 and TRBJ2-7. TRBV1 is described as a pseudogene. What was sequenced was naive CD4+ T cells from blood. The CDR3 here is CSGELSRTYEQYF. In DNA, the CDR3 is TGCTCCGGCGAACTGAGCCGAACCTACGAGCAGTACTTC.